The present TCR beta chain was sequenced within a study of blood T cell repertoires in COVID-19. In germline, CDR1 is WSHSY, CDR2 SAAADI. After removal of 2 bases from V and 2 bases from J, the junction contained 3 bases not matched to a gene. The CDR3 contains 15 residues. Original methodology: Estimation of nucleated cell counts was performed using reference gene primer amplification. Profiling relied on immunoSEQ multiplex PCR, and the TCRdb table lists in-frame clones only, not all of them. The DNA gave D and trimming, while V, J and clone size come from that table. The sample consists of some 200,000 clones, roughly 80% of them appearing once.

Source material: PBMCs or T cells enriched from blood (not recorded which). The rearrangement joins TRBV10-2 to TRBJ2-1; 7 positions match TRBD2. This receptor was identified in a woman aged 40 to 50 with acute COVID-19. The CDR3 is CASSERGGAYNEQFF. The CDR3 nucleotides read TGCGCCAGCAGTGAGCGCGGGGGTGCCTACAATGAGCAGTTCTTC.